A selection of T cell receptor beta chains follows, all from one sample in a study of T cell responses to AZD1222 COVID-19 vaccine. Clones were sequenced by immunoSEQ multiplex PCR, and TCRdb holds only the in-frame ones, with some missing. The sample holds around 85,000 clones, roughly 88% seen once. The source was peripheral blood, collected 28 days after the second AZD1222 dose. These receptors came from an adult who received the AZD1222 COVID-19 vaccine. CDR3s include the opening cysteine and the closing phenylalanine or tryptophan. A D gene is named only where the DNA matches it firmly. Some rows have no size entry. The others give once, few or many, or a class for an expanded clone.

>TRBV28|TRBD1|TRBJ1-4|-
CASRPISDRGYEKLFF
TGTGCCAGCAGGCCCATCTCGGACAGGGGGTATGAAAAACTGTTTTTT
>TRBV19|TRBD1|TRBJ1-6|-
CASSRGQSTTNNSPLHF
TGTGCCAGTAGTAGGGGACAGTCCACCACGAACAATTCACCCCTCCACTTT
>TRBV7-9|-|TRBJ1-2|-
CASSLGPGDGYTF
TGTGCCAGCAGCTTAGGGCCAGGGGATGGCTACACCTTC
>TRBV24-1|-|TRBJ1-2|-
CATSGTGIGYGYTF
TGTGCCACCAGTGGAACAGGGATAGGGTATGGCTACACCTTC
>TRBV14|-|TRBJ1-1|-
CASSQPKSPNTEAFF
TGTGCCAGCAGCCAACCGAAATCACCAAACACTGAAGCTTTCTTT
>TRBV18|-|TRBJ1-6|-
CASSPTRKNSPLHF
TGTGCCAGCTCACCGACACGAAAGAATTCACCCCTCCACTTT
>TRBV28|TRBD2|TRBJ2-4|-
CASSLIAGLAGENIQYF
TGTGCCAGCAGTTTAATTGCGGGACTAGCGGGGGAAAACATTCAGTACTTC
>TRBV2|-|TRBJ2-5|-
CASSARETQYF
TGTGCCAGCAGCGCCCGGGAGACCCAGTACTTC
>TRBV6-1|-|TRBJ2-7|-
CASSEYRSSYEQYF
TGTGCCAGCAGTGAATACAGGAGCTCCTACGAGCAGTACTTC
>TRBV7-3|-|TRBJ1-1|once
CASSVPGLATEAFF
TGTGCCAGCAGCGTGCCGGGCCTGGCCACTGAAGCTTTCTTT
>TRBV14|-|TRBJ1-1|-
CASSRGYTEAFF
TGTGCCAGCAGCCGTGGGTACACTGAAGCTTTCTTT
>TRBV27|-|TRBJ2-7|once
CASSKGFLAGYEQYF
TGTGCCAGCAGTAAAGGGTTTCTAGCAGGCTACGAGCAGTACTTC
>TRBV18|-|TRBJ1-1|-
CAGRGANTEAFF
TGTGCCGGAAGAGGAGCGAACACTGAAGCTTTCTTT
>TRBV5-1|-|TRBJ2-3|-
CASSPGTDTQYF
TGCGCCAGCAGCCCAGGAACAGATACGCAGTATTTT
>TRBV6-5|-|TRBJ2-1|once
CASDLQGPSYNEQFF
TGTGCCAGCGACCTTCAGGGACCATCCTACAATGAGCAGTTCTTC
>TRBV7-2|-|TRBJ2-2|few
CASSALNRDGELFF
TGTGCCAGCAGCGCTCTCAACCGGGACGGGGAGCTGTTTTTT
>TRBV4-1|TRBD2|TRBJ2-5|-
CASSSRLARGETQYF
TGCGCCAGCAGCTCCCGACTAGCGAGGGGCGAGACCCAGTACTTC
>TRBV2|TRBD1|TRBJ1-2|-
CASRVRQGDGYTF
TGTGCCAGCAGGGTACGACAGGGAGATGGCTACACCTTC
>TRBV28|-|TRBJ2-7|-
CASGALSYEQYF
TGTGCCAGCGGGGCCCTCTCATACGAGCAGTACTTC
>TRBV7-2|-|TRBJ2-1|few
CASSRNNEQFF
TGTGCCAGCAGCCGAAACAATGAGCAGTTCTTC
>TRBV7-9|TRBD1|TRBJ1-1|-
CASSPGQGTEAFF
TGTGCCAGCAGCCCCGGACAGGGGACTGAAGCTTTCTTT
>TRBV5-4|-|TRBJ1-4|once
CASSSDGLNEKLFF
TGTGCCAGCAGCTCGGACGGGCTTAATGAAAAACTGTTTTTT
>TRBV9|-|TRBJ2-7|-
CASSPGADPLTGEQYF
TGTGCCAGCAGCCCGGGGGCAGACCCCCTCACGGGGGAGCAGTACTTC
>TRBV5-6|TRBD2|TRBJ2-1|-
CASSLLAGVIEQFF
TGTGCCAGCAGCTTACTAGCGGGGGTGATTGAGCAGTTCTTC
>TRBV5-1|TRBD1|TRBJ1-2|-
CASSPGTGHGYTF
TGCGCCAGCAGCCCCGGGACAGGGCATGGCTACACCTTC
>TRBV2|-|TRBJ2-2|-
CASNPGNTGELFF
TGTGCCAGCAATCCGGGAAACACCGGGGAGCTGTTTTTT
>TRBV19|-|TRBJ1-1|-
CASSLTGNTEAFF
TGTGCCAGTAGCCTTACAGGGAACACTGAAGCTTTCTTT
>TRBV6-2/TRBV6-3|TRBD2|TRBJ2-1|once
CASSYFSGGGYNEQFF
TGTGCCAGCAGTTACTTTAGCGGGGGGGGTTACAATGAGCAGTTCTTC
>TRBV28|-|TRBJ2-7|-
CASSPLRRILEQYF
TGTGCCAGCAGTCCGCTACGACGGATACTCGAGCAGTACTTC
>TRBV7-8|-|TRBJ2-7|few
CASSLAMGGAKYEQYF
TGTGCCAGCAGCTTAGCTATGGGGGGGGCGAAATACGAGCAGTACTTC
>TRBV11-2|-|TRBJ2-7|-
CASSLVGSSRRSYEQYF
TGTGCCAGCAGCTTAGTAGGTAGTTCCCGAAGGTCCTACGAGCAGTACTTC
>TRBV30|TRBD2|TRBJ2-2|-
CAWRGLAGGTGELFF
TGTGCCTGGAGAGGACTAGCGGGGGGGACCGGGGAGCTGTTTTTT
>TRBV25-1|TRBD1|TRBJ1-3|-
CASSPRQGDPGNTIYF
TGTGCCAGCAGTCCCCGACAGGGTGACCCTGGAAACACCATATATTTT
>TRBV20-1|TRBD1|TRBJ2-7|-
CSASLGTGGLYEQYF
TGCAGTGCTAGTCTAGGGACAGGGGGCCTCTACGAGCAGTACTTC
>TRBV6-6|-|TRBJ2-1|-
CASHVEQGTNEQFF
TGTGCCAGCCACGTAGAGCAGGGCACCAATGAGCAGTTCTTC
>TRBV2|-|TRBJ1-1|-
CASSAVSLNTEAFF
TGTGCCAGCAGTGCTGTTTCGTTGAACACTGAAGCTTTCTTT
>TRBV7-3|TRBD2|TRBJ2-1|-
CASSLSGGNNEQFF
TGTGCCAGCAGCCTGAGCGGGGGGAACAATGAGCAGTTCTTC
>TRBV4-3|TRBD2|TRBJ2-3|-
CASSQGPIAGVADTQYF
TGCGCCAGCAGCCAAGGCCCTATAGCGGGGGTGGCAGATACGCAGTATTTT
>TRBV5-4|-|TRBJ1-1|-
CASSWGGGETEAFF
TGTGCCAGCAGCTGGGGGGGAGGAGAAACTGAAGCTTTCTTT
>TRBV3-1/TRBV3-2|TRBD1|TRBJ1-6|-
CASSQELTGGFDSPLHF
TGTGCCAGCAGCCAAGAACTCACAGGGGGCTTTGATTCACCCCTCCACTTT
>TRBV13|TRBD2|TRBJ2-3|-
CASSPGLAGGITDTQYF
TGTGCCAGCAGCCCAGGACTAGCGGGGGGGATCACAGATACGCAGTATTTT
>TRBV7-9|-|TRBJ1-1|-
CASSSLGGGAAEAFF
TGTGCCAGCAGCTCCTTAGGCGGTGGGGCGGCTGAAGCTTTCTTT
>TRBV29-1|TRBD1|TRBJ1-1|-
CSVERQGARTEAFF
TGCAGCGTTGAACGGCAGGGGGCGCGTACTGAAGCTTTCTTT
>TRBV30|-|TRBJ1-4|-
CAWRQTGQEKLFF
TGTGCCTGGAGGCAAACCGGGCAGGAAAAACTGTTTTTT
>TRBV29-1|TRBD2|TRBJ2-5|-
CSVDGGGVQETQYF
TGCAGCGTTGATGGCGGGGGGGTCCAAGAGACCCAGTACTTC
>TRBV5-5|-|TRBJ1-3|-
CASRVGESGNTIYF
TGTGCCAGCAGGGTAGGGGAGTCTGGAAACACCATATATTTT
>TRBV12-3/TRBV12-4|TRBD1|TRBJ1-1|-
CASSFRDRGGAFF
TGTGCCAGCAGTTTTAGGGACAGGGGAGGAGCTTTCTTT
>TRBV3-1/TRBV3-2|-|TRBJ2-7|-
CASSQVGTWDYEQYF
TGTGCCAGCAGCCAAGTAGGGACGTGGGACTACGAGCAGTACTTC
>TRBV19|-|TRBJ2-1|-
CASSKPRMTYNEQFF
TGTGCCAGTAGCAAGCCGAGGATGACCTACAATGAGCAGTTCTTC
>TRBV12-3/TRBV12-4|-|TRBJ2-7|-
CASSGGVEQYF
TGTGCCAGCAGTGGAGGAGTCGAGCAGTACTTC
>TRBV3-1/TRBV3-2|-|TRBJ1-1|-
CASSFGGGNTEAFF
TGTGCCAGCAGTTTCGGGGGGGGGAACACTGAAGCTTTCTTT
>TRBV12-3/TRBV12-4|TRBD1|TRBJ1-3|once
CASREGALNTIYF
TGTGCCAGCAGGGAGGGGGCCCTAAACACCATATATTTT
>TRBV7-6|TRBD2|TRBJ2-1|-
CASSTGTRSNEQFF
TGTGCCAGCAGCACCGGGACTAGGAGCAATGAGCAGTTCTTC
>TRBV6-2/TRBV6-3|-|TRBJ1-1|-
CASSPNRVTVNTEAFF
TGTGCCAGCAGCCCGAACCGGGTAACCGTGAACACTGAAGCTTTCTTT
>TRBV5-1|-|TRBJ2-3|-
CASSSGRGTDTQYF
TGCGCCAGCAGCTCCGGACGTGGAACAGATACGCAGTATTTT
>TRBV4-1|TRBD1|TRBJ1-2|-
CASSQVGQGHYGYTF
TGCGCCAGCAGCCAAGTGGGACAGGGGCACTATGGCTACACCTTC
>TRBV24-1|-|TRBJ1-2|-
CATSVRDGRGVYGYTF
TGTGCCACCAGTGTCCGGGACGGAAGAGGGGTCTATGGCTACACCTTC
>TRBV5-1|-|TRBJ1-4|few
CASTTGNEKLFF
TGCGCCAGCACAACGGGGAATGAAAAACTGTTTTTT
>TRBV7-3|-|TRBJ2-6|-
CASSFDGGFSSGANVLTF
TGTGCCAGCAGCTTTGATGGGGGATTCAGCTCTGGGGCCAACGTCCTGACTTTC